This TCR beta chain is from a study of blood T cell repertoires in COVID-19. Turning to the study itself: From T cells, B-cell-depleted T cells, or PBMCs came the material, which was cDNA or gDNA.

The protocol was immunoSEQ multiplex PCR, while the TCRdb copy is restricted to in-frame clones and leaves out a portion. The data contain just over 200,000 clones, around three quarters of them singletons. The CDR3 loop spans 14 amino acids. V dropped 3 bases and J dropped 1; count of bases not matched to a gene: 2. Germline-derived CDR1 and CDR2 are ENHRY and SYGVKD. Sample: peripheral blood. The source is a woman between 65 and 79 years old with acute or convalescent COVID-19. The chain joins TRBV10-3 to TRBJ1-1, with TRBD1 matching over 7 bases. In nucleotides, the CDR3 is TGTGCCATCAGTGACCGGGACAGGAACACTGAAGCTTTCTTT. The encoded protein is CAISDRDRNTEAFF.